Below are 15 T cell receptor beta chains sequenced from a single sample in a study of identical twins. In TCRdb, the 5' RACE reads were re-called with MiXCR into one record per CDR3 protein. In the table there are 350,000 to 600,000 distinct CDR3 sequences, 14% of which are singletons. The data were also submitted as part of a second study, on yellow fever vaccine responses in identical twins.

The sample was CD4+ T cells sorted from blood. All receptors come from a young woman in good health.

This sequence joins TRBV6-1 and TRBJ2-1; 8 nucleotides align to TRBD1. Losses at the gene ends were 4 bases for V and 3 bases for J; bases not matched to a gene: 5. CDR3 length: 15 amino acids. Germline V CDR1 and CDR2: MNHNS, SASEGT. The CDR3 loop is CASSALGTGYNEQFF. For the CDR3, the DNA is TGTGCCAGCAGTGCCCTGGGGACAGGCTACAATGAGCAGTTCTTC.

This clonotype was counted at least ten times. V and J are TRBV5-1 and TRBJ2-2, with D uncertain. Per germline, CDR1 SGHRS and CDR2 YFSETQ. V was cut by 1 base and J by 2 bases, with 6 bases left in between. The CDR3 contains 14 residues. The CDR3 loop is CASSLMVNTGELFF. DNA of the CDR3: TGCGCCAGCAGCTTGATGGTAAACACCGGGGAGCTGTTTTTT. The whole variable domain, filled in from reference TRBV5-1 and TRBJ2-2, reads KAGVTQTPRYLIKTRGQQVTLSCSPISGHRSVSWYQQTPGQGLQFLFEYFSETQRNKGNFPGRFSGRQFSNSRSEMNVSTLELGDSALYLCASSLMVNTGELFFGEGSRLTVL.

This clonotype showed up just a few times. The gene calls are TRBV4-2 and TRBJ2-1; 9 bases are shared with TRBD2. CDR1 is LGHNA, CDR2 YNFKEQ, per germline. Unmatched junction bases numbered 12, after V lost 4 bases and J lost 8 bases. The CDR3 is 16 amino acids. The CDR3 DNA sequence: TGTGCCAGCAGCCTGGAAGGGGGTGCGGGGGGGTATGAGCAGTTCTTC. Translation: CASSLEGGAGGYEQFF.

This clonotype came up a few times. The CDR3 sequence: CASSQGQIMNTEAFF. CDR3 bases: TGTGCCAGCAGCCAAGGCCAGATCATGAACACTGAAGCTTTCTTT. The chain has TRBV3-1 and TRBJ1-1; unclear D gene. Looked up from germline, CDR1 is LGHDT and CDR2 is YNNKEL (reference sequence). The CDR3 has 15 residues. The V gene lost 1 base and the J gene lost 0 bases, with 9 bases spanning the gap.

The CDR3 nucleotides read TGTGCCAGCAGTAACCGAGCGGGGAGCACAGATACGCAGTATTTT. It encodes CASSNRAGSTDTQYF. The chain joins TRBV6-2 or TRBV6-3 to TRBJ2-3, with 7 bases that match TRBD2. The CDR3 is 15 amino acids. Per the germline V gene, CDR1 is MNHEY and CDR2 is SVGEGT. Unmatched junction bases numbered 5, after V lost 5 bases and J lost 0 bases.

The table lists this clonotype with a few counts. The chain employs TRBV6-5 and TRBJ2-3; 9 bases are a match to TRBD1. Germline V gene lookup returns CDR1 MNHEY and CDR2 SVGAGI. The CDR3 length is 16 residues. V gave up 2 bases and J gave up 6 bases; unmatched junction bases: 9. The CDR3 DNA follows: TGTGCCAGCAGTTACCGCCGGACAGGGGTTTCGGATACGCAGTATTTT. It codes for CASSYRRTGVSDTQYF.

The chain has TRBV11-2 and TRBJ2-5; D is tentatively TRBD1 or TRBD2 (6 bases each). CDR1 SGHAT and CDR2 FQNNGV come from the germline V gene. The CDR3 has 15 residues. The germline V and J ends were trimmed by 5 bases and 4 bases, with 17 bases remaining between them. CDR3 sequence (DNA): TGTGCCAGCAGCCCCGAGAGGGGGGTATTAGAGACCCAGTACTTC. The encoded protein is CASSPERGVLETQYF.

This clonotype appeared a few times. The CDR3 DNA sequence: TGCAGTGCTATGCTCCGTAGCGGGGGCTACAATGAGCAGTTCTTC. It translates to CSAMLRSGGYNEQFF. This chain uses TRBV20-1 with TRBJ2-1, with 9 bases aligning to TRBD2. This CDR3 has 15 residues. In germline, CDR1 is DFQATT, CDR2 SNEGSKA (reference sequence). With 4 bases clipped from V and 3 bases from J, the junction kept 7 bases outside the gene matches.

The rearrangement links TRBV4-1 to TRBJ2-3; TRBD1 matches at 8 bases. Germline CDR1 is MGHRA and CDR2 is YSYEKL. The J segment lost 1 base and the V segment lost 0 bases, leaving 3 bases of the junction unmatched. The CDR3 has 16 residues. The DNA of the CDR3 is TGCGCCAGCAGCCAAGATCAGGGACAGGGCACAGATACGCAGTATTTT. Protein: CASSQDQGQGTDTQYF.

This clonotype has just a few counts. The chain links TRBV6-1 to TRBJ2-1; 8 nucleotides line up with TRBD2. V lost 6 bases, J lost 4 bases, and 20 bases stayed unmatched. Germline assignment: CDR1 MNHNS and CDR2 SASEGT. The length of the CDR3 is 19 residues. The CDR3 bases are TGTGCCAGCAGCTCTTACAGGGCTTTGGGCGGGAGGAGGTACAATGAGCAGTTCTTC. Translating it yields CASSSYRALGGRRYNEQFF.

The chain couples TRBV2 to TRBJ1-1; D unclear. The CDR3 runs to 12 residues. V was clipped by 3 bases and J by 10 bases, with 12 bases between them. Germline V gene lookup returns CDR1 SNHLY and CDR2 FYNNEI. Here the CDR3 DNA reads TGTGCCAGCAGTGATCCGGGGTTGAGAGCTTTCTTT. This codes for CASSDPGLRAFF.

In this sample, this clonotype turned up a few times. J is TRBJ2-3 and V is TRBV11-3; D may be TRBD2 (6 bases). Germline-derived CDR1 and CDR2 are SGHNT and YENEEA. This CDR3 region has 15 residues. Trimming removed 2 bases from V and 0 bases from J, with 9 bases in between. Here the CDR3 DNA reads TGTGCCAGCAGCTTATGGAGCGGGAGCACAGATACGCAGTATTTT. Protein sequence: CASSLWSGSTDTQYF.

As concerns this clonotype: A single base separates this from a much larger clone, so it may be a read error. V and J are TRBV20-1 and TRBJ2-3, with 13 bases identical to TRBD2. V shed 4 bases, J shed 0 bases, and the junction held 10 bases outside the gene matches. There are 18 residues in the CDR3. Germline CDR1 reads DFQATT; CDR2 reads SNEGSKA (reference sequence). The CDR3 DNA reads as TGCAGTGCTACCGGGACTAGCGGGGTGGAACTGAGCACAGATACGCAGTATTTT. It translates to CSATGTSGVELSTDTQYF.

The rearrangement uses TRBV2 and TRBJ2-3, with D perhaps assigned TRBD1 or TRBD2 (5 bases each). With 8 bases removed from V and 1 base from J, the gap between germline ends came to 13 bases. This CDR3 is built from 14 residues. Germline values: CDR1 SNHLY, CDR2 FYNNEI. CDR3 region: CASARRGGTDTQYF. DNA of the CDR3: TGTGCCAGCGCTAGAAGGGGAGGCACAGATACGCAGTATTTT.

The chain recombines TRBV5-4 with TRBJ2-7; D uncertain. The CDR3 is 15 residues long. From germline, CDR1 is SGHNT and CDR2 YYREEE (reference sequence). The V gene lost 4 bases and the J gene lost 2 bases, with 16 bases spanning the gap. This CDR3 is CASSDDGRIPYEQYF. The CDR3 bases are TGTGCCAGCAGCGACGACGGACGCATACCCTACGAGCAGTACTTC.